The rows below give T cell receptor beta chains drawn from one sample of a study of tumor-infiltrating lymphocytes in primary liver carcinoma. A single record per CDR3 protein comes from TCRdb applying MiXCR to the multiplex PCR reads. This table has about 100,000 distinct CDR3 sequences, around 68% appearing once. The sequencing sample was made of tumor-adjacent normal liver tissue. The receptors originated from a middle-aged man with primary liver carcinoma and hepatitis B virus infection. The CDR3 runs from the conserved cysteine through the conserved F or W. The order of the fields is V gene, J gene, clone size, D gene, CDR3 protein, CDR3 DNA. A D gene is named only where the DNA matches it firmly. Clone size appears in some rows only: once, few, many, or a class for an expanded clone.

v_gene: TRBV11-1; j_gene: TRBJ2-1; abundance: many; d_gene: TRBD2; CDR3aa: CASSSWTSGFNEQFF; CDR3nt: TGTGCCAGCAGCTCATGGACTAGCGGATTCAATGAGCAGTTCTTC
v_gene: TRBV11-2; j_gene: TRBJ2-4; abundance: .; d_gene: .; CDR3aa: CASSLYGEAGSKNIQYF; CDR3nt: TGTGCCAGCAGCTTATATGGGGAGGCAGGATCCAAAAACATTCAGTACTTC
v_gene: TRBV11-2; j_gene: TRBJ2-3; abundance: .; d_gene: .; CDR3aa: CASSLGSDSRIDTQYF; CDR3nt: TGTGCCAGCAGCTTAGGGTCCGATTCTAGGATAGATACGCAGTATTTT
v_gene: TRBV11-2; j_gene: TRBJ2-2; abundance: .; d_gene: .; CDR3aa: CASRTWTLHTGELFF; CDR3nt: TGCGCCAGCAGGACCTGGACCCTGCACACCGGGGAGCTGTTTTTT
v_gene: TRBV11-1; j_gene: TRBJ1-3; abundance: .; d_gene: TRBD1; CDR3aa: CASSRTGGISGNTTYF; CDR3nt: TGTGCCAGCAGTCGGACAGGGGGCATCTCTGGAAACACCACATATTTT
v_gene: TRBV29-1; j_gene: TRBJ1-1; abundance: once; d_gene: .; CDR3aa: CSAQKLTRVSEAFF; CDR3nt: TGCAGCGCCCAGAAGCTGACCCGGGTGAGTGAAGCTTTCTTT
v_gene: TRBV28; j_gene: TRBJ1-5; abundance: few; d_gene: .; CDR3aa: CASSSPLTQHF; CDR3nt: TGTGCCAGCAGTTCCCCACTGACCCAGCATTTT
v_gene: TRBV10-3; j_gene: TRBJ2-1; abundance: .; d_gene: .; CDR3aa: CVISMTETYNEQFF; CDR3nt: TGTGTCATCAGCATGACAGAGACCTACAATGAGCAGTTCTTC
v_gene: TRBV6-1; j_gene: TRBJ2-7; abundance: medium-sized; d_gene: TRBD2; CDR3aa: CASSGTSGYEQYF; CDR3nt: TGTGCCAGCAGTGGGACTAGCGGCTACGAGCAGTACTTC
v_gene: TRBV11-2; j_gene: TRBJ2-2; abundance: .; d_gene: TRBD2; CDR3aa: CASSYSGRANGELFF; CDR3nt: TGTGCCAGCAGCTATAGCGGGAGGGCCAACGGGGAACTGTTTTTT
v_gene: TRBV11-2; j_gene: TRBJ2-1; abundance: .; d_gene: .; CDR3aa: CASSWGEQGTVEQFF; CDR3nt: TGTGCCAGCAGCTGGGGGGAACAGGGCACGGTTGAGCAGTTCTTC
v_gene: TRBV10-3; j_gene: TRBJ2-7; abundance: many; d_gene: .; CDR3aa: CAISEREYEQYF; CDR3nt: TGTGCCATCAGTGAAAGGGAGTACGAGCAGTACTTC
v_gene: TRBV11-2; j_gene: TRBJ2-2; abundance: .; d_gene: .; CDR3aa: CASSALIQNTGELFF; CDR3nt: TGTGCCAGCAGCGCACTCATCCAAAACACCGGGGAGCTCTTTTTT
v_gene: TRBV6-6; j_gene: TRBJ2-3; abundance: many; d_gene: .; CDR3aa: CASSSPRGSTDTQYF; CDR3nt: TGTGCCAGCAGCTCTCCCAGGGGTAGCACAGATACGCAGTATTTT
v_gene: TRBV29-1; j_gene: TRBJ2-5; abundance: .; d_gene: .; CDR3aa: CSVVGAGERSQYF; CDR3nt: TGCAGCGTTGTAGGGGCAGGAGAAAGGAGCCAGTACTTC
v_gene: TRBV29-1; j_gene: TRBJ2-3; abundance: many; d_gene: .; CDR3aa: CSVAPYDTQYF; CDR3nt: TGCAGCGTAGCACCGTACGATACGCAGTATTTT
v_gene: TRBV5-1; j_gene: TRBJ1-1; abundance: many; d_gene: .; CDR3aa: CASSARSTNTEAFF; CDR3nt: TGCGCCAGCAGCGCCCGCTCCACGAACACTGAAGCTTTCTTT
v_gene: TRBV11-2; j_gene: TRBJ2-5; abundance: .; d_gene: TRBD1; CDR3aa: CASSLETGQETQHF; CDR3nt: TGTGCCAGCAGCTTGGAGACAGGGCAAGAGACCCAGCACTTC
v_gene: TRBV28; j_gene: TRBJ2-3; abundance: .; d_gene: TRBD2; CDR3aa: CASRTSTDAQYF; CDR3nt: TGTGCCAGCAGGACTAGCACAGATGCGCAGTATTTT
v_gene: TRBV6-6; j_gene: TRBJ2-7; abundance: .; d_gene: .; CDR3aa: CARGDQGSRNEQHF; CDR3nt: TGTGCCAGAGGGGACCAGGGTTCCCGGAACGAGCAGCACTTC
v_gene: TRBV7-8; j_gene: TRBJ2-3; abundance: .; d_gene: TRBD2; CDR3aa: CASSLAQVGGSHDTQCF; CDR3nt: TGTGCCAGCAGCTTAGCCCAAGTGGGAGGGTCACATGATACGCAGTGTTTT
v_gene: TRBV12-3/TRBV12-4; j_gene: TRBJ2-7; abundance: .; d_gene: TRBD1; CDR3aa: CVSRPGQGTYEQYF; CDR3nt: TGTGTCAGCAGACCAGGACAGGGGACGTACGAGCAGTACTTC
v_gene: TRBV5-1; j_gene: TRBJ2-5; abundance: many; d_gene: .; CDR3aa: CASSFGQREETQYF; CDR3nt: TGCGCCAGCAGCTTCGGACAGAGAGAAGAGACCCAGTACTTC
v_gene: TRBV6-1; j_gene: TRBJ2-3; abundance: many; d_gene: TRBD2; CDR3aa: CASSGGSLTDTQYF; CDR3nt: TGTGCCAGCTCGGGCGGGAGCCTCACAGATACGCAGTATTTT
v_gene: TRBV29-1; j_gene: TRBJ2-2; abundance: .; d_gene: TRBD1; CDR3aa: CGVGTASDTGELFF; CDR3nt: TGCGGCGTCGGGACAGCCTCGGACACCGGGGAGCTGTTTTTT